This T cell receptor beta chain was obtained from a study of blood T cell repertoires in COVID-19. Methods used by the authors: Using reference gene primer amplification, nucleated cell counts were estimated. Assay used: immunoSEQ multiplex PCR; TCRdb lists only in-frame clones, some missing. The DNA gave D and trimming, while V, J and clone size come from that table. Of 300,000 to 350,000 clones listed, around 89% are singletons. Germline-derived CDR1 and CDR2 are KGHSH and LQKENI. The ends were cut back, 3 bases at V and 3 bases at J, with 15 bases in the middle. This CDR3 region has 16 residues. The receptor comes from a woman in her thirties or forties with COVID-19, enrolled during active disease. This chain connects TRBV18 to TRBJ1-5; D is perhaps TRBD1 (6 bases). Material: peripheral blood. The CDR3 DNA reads TGTGCCAGCTCACCCGTGGACAGAAGCCCCAATCAGCCCCAGCATTTT. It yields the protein CASSPVDRSPNQPQHF.